This T cell receptor (beta chain) is drawn from a study of shared clonotypes between healthy human individuals. General observations from the study: Estimated richness was generally greater in naive than memory subsets.

Clones were read by immunoSEQ multiplex PCR, and TCRdb kept only the in-frame ones, dropping some. The sample includes about 2.3 million clones, just over 90% of them seen just once. V lost 5 bases and J lost 0, with 12 bases in between. The CDR3 sequence is 15 residues long. In germline, CDR1 is SGHRS, CDR2 YFSETQ. Healthy HIV-negative adults with no recent acute infections or vaccinations were recruited as donors. The study drew all its donors from Caucasian adults living in Nashville, Tennessee. Of note for this clone: What it binds is not known.

V usage is TRBV5-1 and J usage is TRBJ2-1; tentative D call: TRBD2 (6 bases). The receptor comes from a man aged 18 to 29 in good health. Some clones in this sample may be carry-over from other donors' samples. Sequenced material: naive CD4+ T cells from PBMCs. As for subset: CD45RA+ positively selected. The DNA for the CDR3 is TGCGCCAGCAGTCGGGGGTTCAGCTCCTACAATGAGCAGTTCTTC. It encodes CASSRGFSSYNEQFF.